The present entry profiles one T cell receptor beta chain with its context. The antigen is not known. Produced via immunoSEQ multiplex PCR; TCRdb's table is partial and in-frame only. The sample yields approximately 50,000 clones, roughly 79% seen once. Participants had chemo-refractory metastatic non-small-cell lung cancer and were treated with focal radiation plus ipilimumab CTLA-4 blockade. The sample comes from a study of radiotherapy plus CTLA-4 blockade in lung cancer. Looking at the study overall: The study recorded objective responses in 15% to 20% of patients and disease control in 25% to 35%. Study-wide results and caveats: Response was reportedly best predicted by early blood T cell clone dynamics, with interferon-beta. An expansion of tumor-derived TCR clones occurred in blood after radiotherapy plus ipilimumab.

This material consisted of peripheral blood, taken from a patient treated with radiotherapy plus ipilimumab. The source is a human donor with non-small cell lung cancer whose response to radiotherapy plus ipilimumab could not be evaluated.

CDR3 loop: CASSPQTGGLVDIQYF. CDR3 DNA sequence: TGCGCCAGCAGCCCCCAGACAGGGGGCCTGGTGGACATTCAGTACTTC. This chain links TRBV5-1 with TRBJ2-4, with 10 bases identical to TRBD1. After removal of 4 bases from V and 8 bases from J, the junction contained 12 bases not matched to a gene. The germline V gene encodes CDR1 SGHRS and CDR2 YFSETQ. The CDR3 totals 16 residues.